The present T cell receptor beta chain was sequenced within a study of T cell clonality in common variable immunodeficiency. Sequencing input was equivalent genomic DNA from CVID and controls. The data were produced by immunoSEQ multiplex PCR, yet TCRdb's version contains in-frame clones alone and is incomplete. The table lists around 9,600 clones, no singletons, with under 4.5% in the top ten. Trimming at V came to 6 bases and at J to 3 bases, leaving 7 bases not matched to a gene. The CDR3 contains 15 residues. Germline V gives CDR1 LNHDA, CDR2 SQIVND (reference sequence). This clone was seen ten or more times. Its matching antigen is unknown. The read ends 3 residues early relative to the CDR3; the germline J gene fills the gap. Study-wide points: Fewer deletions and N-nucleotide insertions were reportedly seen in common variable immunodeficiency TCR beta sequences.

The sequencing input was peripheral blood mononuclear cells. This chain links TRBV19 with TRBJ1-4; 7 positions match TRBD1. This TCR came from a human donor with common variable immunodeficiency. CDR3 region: CASRTVQGSNEKLFF. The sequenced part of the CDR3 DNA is TGTGCCAGTAGGACGGTACAGGGGTCTAATGAAAAA.